A selection of T cell receptor beta chains follows, all from one sample in a study of blood T cell repertoires in COVID-19. Only in-frame clones appear in the TCRdb table, and some are missing; sequencing was by immunoSEQ multiplex PCR. The table lists 200,000 or so clones, 84% of them singletons. What was sequenced was peripheral blood. These receptors came from a human donor in a cohort sampled during active COVID-19. The CDR3 runs from the conserved cysteine through the conserved F or W. Fields, in order: D gene, J gene, clone size, V gene, CDR3 DNA, CDR3 protein. The D gene is left open where the match is weak. A row's size may be missing; if present it is once, few, many or a size class.

D gene: TRBD1; J gene: TRBJ2-1; clone size: NA; V gene: TRBV5-3; CDR3 DNA: TGTGCCAGAAGCGGCAGGGGGCTTGCAAATGAGCAGTTCTTC; CDR3 protein: CARSGRGLANEQFF
D gene: NA; J gene: TRBJ1-1; clone size: NA; V gene: TRBV6-5; CDR3 DNA: TGTGCCAGCACCATGACGGGGAACACTGAAGCTTTCTTT; CDR3 protein: CASTMTGNTEAFF
D gene: NA; J gene: TRBJ2-2; clone size: NA; V gene: TRBV24-1; CDR3 DNA: TGTGCCACCAGTAGCCGGGTCCTCACCGGGGAGCTGTTTTTT; CDR3 protein: CATSSRVLTGELFF
D gene: NA; J gene: TRBJ1-4; clone size: NA; V gene: TRBV6-5; CDR3 DNA: TGTGCCAGCAGGGCCACAGCGGGTGAAAAACTGTTTTTT; CDR3 protein: CASRATAGEKLFF
D gene: NA; J gene: TRBJ1-2; clone size: NA; V gene: TRBV7-2; CDR3 DNA: TGTGCCAGCAGCTCCGACAGGAGACGACCCTATGGCTACACCTTC; CDR3 protein: CASSSDRRRPYGYTF
D gene: TRBD2; J gene: TRBJ2-2; clone size: NA; V gene: TRBV5-1; CDR3 DNA: TGCGCCAGCAGCGCTACTAGCGGGAGCACCGGGGAGCTGTTTTTT; CDR3 protein: CASSATSGSTGELFF
D gene: TRBD1; J gene: TRBJ2-7; clone size: few; V gene: TRBV27; CDR3 DNA: TGTGCCAGCCATCAAACGGGACAGCGTATGTACGAGCAGTACTTC; CDR3 protein: CASHQTGQRMYEQYF
D gene: NA; J gene: TRBJ2-3; clone size: NA; V gene: TRBV5-1; CDR3 DNA: TGCGCCAGCAGCTTAAGGCAGGGAACAGATACGCAGTATTTT; CDR3 protein: CASSLRQGTDTQYF
D gene: TRBD1; J gene: TRBJ1-6; clone size: NA; V gene: TRBV10-3; CDR3 DNA: TGTGCCATCAGTGAACGGACAGGGGATTCACCCCTCCACTTT; CDR3 protein: CAISERTGDSPLHF
D gene: NA; J gene: TRBJ1-1; clone size: NA; V gene: TRBV19; CDR3 DNA: TGTGCCAGTAGTATTCTTGGAGAGTTGTTCACTGAAGCTTTCTTT; CDR3 protein: CASSILGELFTEAFF
D gene: TRBD1; J gene: TRBJ1-2; clone size: many; V gene: TRBV11-2; CDR3 DNA: TGTGCCAGCAGTCGAATTGCCGGGACAGGGTCGCTGTACTATGGCTACACCTTC; CDR3 protein: CASSRIAGTGSLYYGYTF
D gene: TRBD1; J gene: TRBJ1-2; clone size: NA; V gene: TRBV18; CDR3 DNA: TGTGCCAGCTCAGCAGGGGGACAGGCTAATGGCTACACCTTC; CDR3 protein: CASSAGGQANGYTF
D gene: NA; J gene: TRBJ1-6; clone size: once; V gene: TRBV6-5; CDR3 DNA: TGTGCCAGCAGTTATGGGGAGGTCACACCCCTCCACTTT; CDR3 protein: CASSYGEVTPLHF
D gene: NA; J gene: TRBJ2-3; clone size: NA; V gene: TRBV7-2; CDR3 DNA: TGTGCCAGCAGCTCGCCCCCCTTGACTCGGACTAGCACAGATACGCAGTATTTT; CDR3 protein: CASSSPPLTRTSTDTQYF
D gene: NA; J gene: TRBJ2-3; clone size: NA; V gene: TRBV5-4; CDR3 DNA: TGTGCCAGCAGCACCTACCGGGGAGCCCCAGATACGCAGTATTTT; CDR3 protein: CASSTYRGAPDTQYF
D gene: NA; J gene: TRBJ1-5; clone size: NA; V gene: TRBV5-1; CDR3 DNA: TGCGCCAGCAGCTTGGACGGGTTTGTGGGTCAGCCCCAGCATTTT; CDR3 protein: CASSLDGFVGQPQHF
D gene: TRBD1; J gene: TRBJ1-6; clone size: NA; V gene: TRBV6-5; CDR3 DNA: TGTGCCAGCAGTTACGGACAGGGTCTTCGATCACCCCTCCACTTT; CDR3 protein: CASSYGQGLRSPLHF
D gene: NA; J gene: TRBJ1-5; clone size: NA; V gene: TRBV28; CDR3 DNA: TGTGCCAGCAGATTTAACAGGGTCCAGCCCCAGCATTTT; CDR3 protein: CASRFNRVQPQHF
D gene: NA; J gene: TRBJ2-1; clone size: NA; V gene: TRBV29-1; CDR3 DNA: TGCAGCGCACCAATGGGGCTTTACAATGAGCAGTTCTTC; CDR3 protein: CSAPMGLYNEQFF
D gene: NA; J gene: TRBJ1-2; clone size: NA; V gene: TRBV7-9; CDR3 DNA: TGTGCCAGCAGCCTTGACAGGACCTATGGCTACACCTTC; CDR3 protein: CASSLDRTYGYTF
D gene: TRBD1; J gene: TRBJ2-1; clone size: once; V gene: TRBV7-9; CDR3 DNA: TGTGCCAGCAGCTTAGCTCGTTCCGGGACAGGGGATCGTGAGCAGTTCTTC; CDR3 protein: CASSLARSGTGDREQFF
D gene: NA; J gene: TRBJ1-1; clone size: NA; V gene: TRBV6-5; CDR3 DNA: TGTGCCAGCAGTTACGACAGAAACACTGAAGCTTTCTTT; CDR3 protein: CASSYDRNTEAFF
D gene: NA; J gene: TRBJ1-2; clone size: NA; V gene: TRBV27; CDR3 DNA: TGTGCCAGCAGTTTATCGGCAGGGCGCAACTATGGCTACACCTTC; CDR3 protein: CASSLSAGRNYGYTF
D gene: TRBD2; J gene: TRBJ2-1; clone size: once; V gene: TRBV5-6; CDR3 DNA: TGTGCCAGCAGCTCCACTAGCGGGAGTATGTATGAGCAGTTCTTC; CDR3 protein: CASSSTSGSMYEQFF
D gene: NA; J gene: TRBJ1-6; clone size: NA; V gene: TRBV2; CDR3 DNA: TGTGCCAGCAGTGAGGACAGATATAATTCACCCCTCCACTTT; CDR3 protein: CASSEDRYNSPLHF
D gene: NA; J gene: TRBJ1-5; clone size: NA; V gene: TRBV19; CDR3 DNA: TGTGCCAGTAGCCTAGCCGGGGGCAATCAGCCCCAGCATTTT; CDR3 protein: CASSLAGGNQPQHF
D gene: NA; J gene: TRBJ2-3; clone size: NA; V gene: TRBV7-9; CDR3 DNA: TGTGCCAGCAGCCAATTGGACAGCCTAGATACGCAGTATTTT; CDR3 protein: CASSQLDSLDTQYF
D gene: NA; J gene: TRBJ2-2; clone size: NA; V gene: TRBV5-4; CDR3 DNA: TGTGCCAGCAGCTTGGGGGAGAGGACCGGGGAGCTGTTTTTT; CDR3 protein: CASSLGERTGELFF
D gene: NA; J gene: TRBJ2-1; clone size: NA; V gene: TRBV7-2; CDR3 DNA: TGTGCCAGCAGCCCAGGGGCAGGGTGGTTCTTC; CDR3 protein: CASSPGAGWFF
D gene: TRBD1; J gene: TRBJ2-3; clone size: NA; V gene: TRBV30; CDR3 DNA: TGTGCCTGGAGTGGGGACAGGGGAAGCACAGATACGCAGTATTTT; CDR3 protein: CAWSGDRGSTDTQYF
D gene: TRBD1; J gene: TRBJ2-7; clone size: NA; V gene: TRBV14; CDR3 DNA: TGTGCCAGCAGCTGGACAGGGGGCGGTTACGAGCAGTACTTC; CDR3 protein: CASSWTGGGYEQYF
D gene: NA; J gene: TRBJ2-5; clone size: NA; V gene: TRBV28; CDR3 DNA: TGTGCCAGCAGTTTACGCGGAGGACAGCAAGAGACCCAGTACTTC; CDR3 protein: CASSLRGGQQETQYF
D gene: TRBD2; J gene: TRBJ2-2; clone size: once; V gene: TRBV11-3; CDR3 DNA: TGTGCCAGCAGCCCGCGGGGTAGCGGGGGCCGTACCGGGGAGCTGTTTTTT; CDR3 protein: CASSPRGSGGRTGELFF
D gene: NA; J gene: TRBJ2-5; clone size: once; V gene: TRBV3-1/TRBV3-2; CDR3 DNA: TGTGCCAGCAGCCAGCGATTTGACCAAGAGACCCAGTACTTC; CDR3 protein: CASSQRFDQETQYF
D gene: TRBD1; J gene: TRBJ1-6; clone size: NA; V gene: TRBV19; CDR3 DNA: TGTGCCAGTGGGTCGGGACAGTTAACTTCACCCCTCCACTTT; CDR3 protein: CASGSGQLTSPLHF
D gene: NA; J gene: TRBJ2-3; clone size: NA; V gene: TRBV19; CDR3 DNA: TGTGCCAGTATGGCGGTCGGTACGCAGTATTTT; CDR3 protein: CASMAVGTQYF
D gene: NA; J gene: TRBJ1-1; clone size: NA; V gene: TRBV5-1; CDR3 DNA: TGCGCCAGCAGCTTGGAGGTAGGGGGGAACACTGAAGCTTTCTTT; CDR3 protein: CASSLEVGGNTEAFF
D gene: NA; J gene: TRBJ2-2; clone size: NA; V gene: TRBV2; CDR3 DNA: TGTGCCAGCAGTGAAGCGGCACCTGGAGGCACCGGGGAGCTGTTTTTT; CDR3 protein: CASSEAAPGGTGELFF
D gene: NA; J gene: TRBJ1-5; clone size: NA; V gene: TRBV2; CDR3 DNA: TGTGCCAGCAGTGAAGCGAGGAGTTACCAGCCCCAGCATTTT; CDR3 protein: CASSEARSYQPQHF
D gene: TRBD1; J gene: TRBJ2-5; clone size: few; V gene: TRBV2; CDR3 DNA: TGTGCCAGCAGGACGGACAGGGGATACCAAGAGACCCAGTACTTC; CDR3 protein: CASRTDRGYQETQYF
D gene: NA; J gene: TRBJ2-3; clone size: NA; V gene: TRBV18; CDR3 DNA: TGTGCCAGCTCACCAGGGGGAGGTGGCACAGATACGCAGTATTTT; CDR3 protein: CASSPGGGGTDTQYF
D gene: NA; J gene: TRBJ2-6; clone size: few; V gene: TRBV12-5; CDR3 DNA: TGTGCTAGTGGTTTGGCTGATACAGGGTTTCTGACCTCTGGGGCCAACGTCCTGACTTTC; CDR3 protein: CASGLADTGFLTSGANVLTF
D gene: NA; J gene: TRBJ1-1; clone size: NA; V gene: TRBV3-1/TRBV3-2; CDR3 DNA: TGTGCCAGCAGCGCAGGGCATACTACTGAAGCTTTCTTT; CDR3 protein: CASSAGHTTEAFF
D gene: TRBD1; J gene: TRBJ2-3; clone size: NA; V gene: TRBV2; CDR3 DNA: TGTGCCAGCAACGAGGACAGGGGGACAGATACGCAGTATTTT; CDR3 protein: CASNEDRGTDTQYF
D gene: NA; J gene: TRBJ1-1; clone size: NA; V gene: TRBV7-3; CDR3 DNA: TGTGCCAGCAGCTTATGGGCCAGGGAGGGCACTGAAGCTTTCTTT; CDR3 protein: CASSLWAREGTEAFF
D gene: TRBD1; J gene: TRBJ2-5; clone size: NA; V gene: TRBV10-3; CDR3 DNA: TGTGCCATCGGGACAGGGGGAGAGACCCAGTACTTC; CDR3 protein: CAIGTGGETQYF
D gene: TRBD2; J gene: TRBJ2-3; clone size: NA; V gene: TRBV6-4; CDR3 DNA: TGTGCCAGCAAGAAACTAGCGGGCACAGATACGCAGTATTTT; CDR3 protein: CASKKLAGTDTQYF
D gene: TRBD1; J gene: TRBJ1-6; clone size: NA; V gene: TRBV10-3; CDR3 DNA: TGTGCCATCAGCCCGGACAGGCGGAATTCACCCCTCCACTTT; CDR3 protein: CAISPDRRNSPLHF
D gene: NA; J gene: TRBJ1-6; clone size: NA; V gene: TRBV6-6; CDR3 DNA: TGTGCCAGCAGCCTTGTTAATTCACCCCTCCACTTT; CDR3 protein: CASSLVNSPLHF
D gene: NA; J gene: TRBJ2-2; clone size: once; V gene: TRBV11-3; CDR3 DNA: TGTGCCAGCAGCCTACCGAACACCGGGGAGCTGTTTTTT; CDR3 protein: CASSLPNTGELFF
D gene: TRBD1; J gene: TRBJ2-1; clone size: few; V gene: TRBV2; CDR3 DNA: TGTGCCAGCGGACAGGGGGCTGATGAGCAGTTCTTC; CDR3 protein: CASGQGADEQFF
D gene: NA; J gene: TRBJ1-5; clone size: NA; V gene: TRBV27; CDR3 DNA: TGTGCCAGCAGCCCGCGGAGCAATCAGCCCCAGCATTTT; CDR3 protein: CASSPRSNQPQHF
D gene: TRBD1; J gene: TRBJ1-5; clone size: NA; V gene: TRBV7-2; CDR3 DNA: TGTGCCAGCAGCTTAGAAGGGACAGGGTATCAGCCCCAGCATTTT; CDR3 protein: CASSLEGTGYQPQHF
D gene: TRBD1; J gene: TRBJ1-5; clone size: NA; V gene: TRBV28; CDR3 DNA: TGTGCCAGCAGTGTTGGACAGGGCAATCAGCCCCAGCATTTT; CDR3 protein: CASSVGQGNQPQHF
D gene: TRBD1; J gene: TRBJ1-2; clone size: NA; V gene: TRBV28; CDR3 DNA: TGTGCCAGCACCAATCCCGGGACAGGGGCAGAGGGCTACACCTTC; CDR3 protein: CASTNPGTGAEGYTF
D gene: TRBD2; J gene: TRBJ2-1; clone size: NA; V gene: TRBV5-1; CDR3 DNA: TGCGCCAGCAGCTTGGATAGCGGGGTGTCCTACAATGAGCAGTTCTTC; CDR3 protein: CASSLDSGVSYNEQFF